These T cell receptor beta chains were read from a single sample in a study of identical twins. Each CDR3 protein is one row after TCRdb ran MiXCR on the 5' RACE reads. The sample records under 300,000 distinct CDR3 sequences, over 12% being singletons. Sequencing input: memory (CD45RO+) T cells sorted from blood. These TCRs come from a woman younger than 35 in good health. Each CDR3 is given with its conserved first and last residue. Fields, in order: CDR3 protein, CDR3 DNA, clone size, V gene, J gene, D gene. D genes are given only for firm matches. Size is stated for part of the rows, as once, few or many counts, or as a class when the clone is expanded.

CDR3: CASSLYGGSSTDTQYF; DNA: TGCGCCAGCAGCTTGTACGGCGGGTCTAGCACAGATACGCAGTATTTT; size: NA; V: TRBV5-1; J: TRBJ2-3; D: NA
CDR3: CAIQRRGSGNTIYF; DNA: TGTGCCATCCAGAGACGCGGCTCTGGAAACACCATATATTTT; size: many; V: TRBV12-3/TRBV12-4; J: TRBJ1-3; D: NA
CDR3: CATSGGYTDTQYF; DNA: TGTGCCACCAGTGGGGGATACACAGATACGCAGTATTTT; size: NA; V: TRBV24-1; J: TRBJ2-3; D: NA
CDR3: CAISERDGGELFF; DNA: TGTGCCATCAGTGAGAGGGACGGCGGGGAGCTGTTTTTT; size: many; V: TRBV10-3; J: TRBJ2-2; D: NA
CDR3: CAIGNGAGANTGELFF; DNA: TGTGCCATCGGAAACGGAGCTGGCGCGAACACCGGGGAGCTGTTTTTT; size: many; V: TRBV10-3; J: TRBJ2-2; D: NA
CDR3: CASSVDVGDTQYF; DNA: TGTGCCAGCAGCGTAGATGTGGGAGATACGCAGTATTTT; size: NA; V: TRBV9; J: TRBJ2-3; D: NA
CDR3: CASSQGDRNGNTIYF; DNA: TGCGCCAGCAGCCAAGGCGACAGGAATGGAAACACCATATATTTT; size: NA; V: TRBV4-1; J: TRBJ1-3; D: NA
CDR3: CASRITDTQYF; DNA: TGCGCCAGCAGAATTACCGATACGCAGTATTTT; size: NA; V: TRBV5-1; J: TRBJ2-3; D: NA
CDR3: CASNSGGADQETQYF; DNA: TGCGCCAGCAACTCGGGGGGCGCCGACCAAGAGACCCAGTACTTC; size: NA; V: TRBV5-1; J: TRBJ2-5; D: NA
CDR3: CASSPPGRVLDTQYF; DNA: TGTGCCAGCTCACCACCAGGCCGGGTCTTGGATACGCAGTATTTT; size: NA; V: TRBV18; J: TRBJ2-3; D: NA
CDR3: CASSPVGTRSLRDTQYF; DNA: TGCGCCAGCAGCCCCGTGGGGACTAGGTCCCTCAGAGATACGCAGTATTTT; size: many; V: TRBV5-1; J: TRBJ2-3; D: TRBD2
CDR3: CASSLSGGADSPLHF; DNA: TGCGCCAGCAGCTTGAGTGGCGGAGCGGATTCACCCCTCCACTTT; size: NA; V: TRBV5-1; J: TRBJ1-6; D: NA
CDR3: CASTKTGANTEAFF; DNA: TGTGCCAGCACCAAGACAGGGGCGAACACTGAAGCTTTCTTT; size: many; V: TRBV12-3/TRBV12-4; J: TRBJ1-1; D: TRBD1
CDR3: CASSLVGSGEEAFF; DNA: TGCGCCAGCAGCTTGGTGGGTTCAGGGGAGGAAGCTTTCTTT; size: medium-sized; V: TRBV5-1; J: TRBJ1-1; D: NA
CDR3: CASRFGTGDTEAFF; DNA: TGTGCCAGCAGGTTCGGGACAGGGGACACTGAAGCTTTCTTT; size: many; V: TRBV6-1; J: TRBJ1-1; D: TRBD1
CDR3: CSAPGQLVDYTF; DNA: TGCAGTGCTCCGGGACAGTTGGTCGACTACACCTTC; size: many; V: TRBV20-1; J: TRBJ1-2; D: TRBD1
CDR3: CSARRDGYEQYF; DNA: TGCAGTGCTAGACGGGACGGCTACGAGCAGTACTTC; size: NA; V: TRBV20-1; J: TRBJ2-7; D: NA
CDR3: CASSQTGGPLNEQFF; DNA: TGCGCCAGCAGTCAGACAGGGGGGCCCCTCAATGAGCAGTTCTTC; size: few; V: TRBV4-3; J: TRBJ2-1; D: TRBD1
CDR3: CSAPHHRGGGHQMQYF; DNA: TGCAGTGCTCCACATCATCGGGGCGGGGGCCACCAGATGCAGTATTTT; size: NA; V: TRBV20-1; J: TRBJ2-3; D: NA
CDR3: CSARDQGQTNTEAFF; DNA: TGCAGTGCTAGAGATCAGGGCCAGACGAACACTGAAGCTTTCTTT; size: few; V: TRBV20-1; J: TRBJ1-1; D: NA
CDR3: CASSYRVGDGYTF; DNA: TGTGCCAGCAGTTACAGGGTCGGGGATGGCTACACCTTC; size: few; V: TRBV12-3/TRBV12-4; J: TRBJ1-2; D: NA
CDR3: CASSAEFSYNEQFF; DNA: TGTGCCAGCAGCGCAGAGTTCTCCTACAATGAGCAGTTCTTC; size: NA; V: TRBV7-2; J: TRBJ2-1; D: NA
CDR3: CASSLLAGLNQPQHF; DNA: TGTGCCAGCAGTTTATTGGCAGGGCTCAATCAGCCCCAGCATTTT; size: NA; V: TRBV27; J: TRBJ1-5; D: NA
CDR3: CSAREGGAVYEQYF; DNA: TGCAGTGCTAGAGAAGGGGGGGCAGTATACGAGCAGTACTTC; size: once; V: TRBV20-1; J: TRBJ2-7; D: NA
CDR3: CASSLREDEKLFF; DNA: TGTGCCAGCAGCTTGAGGGAGGACGAAAAACTGTTTTTT; size: few; V: TRBV7-9; J: TRBJ1-4; D: NA
CDR3: CASSEDKVRADFEAFF; DNA: TGTGCCAGCAGTGAAGATAAGGTCAGGGCGGACTTCGAAGCTTTCTTT; size: NA; V: TRBV2; J: TRBJ1-1; D: NA
CDR3: CASSPSLYEQYF; DNA: TGTGCCAGCAGCCCATCCCTTTACGAGCAGTACTTC; size: few; V: TRBV5-5; J: TRBJ2-7; D: NA
CDR3: CASSPPGDSYEQYF; DNA: TGTGCCAGCTCACCCCCAGGGGATAGCTACGAGCAGTACTTC; size: NA; V: TRBV18; J: TRBJ2-7; D: NA
CDR3: CASRIAGDTQYF; DNA: TGTGCCAGCAGAATAGCGGGAGATACGCAGTATTTT; size: NA; V: TRBV6-2/TRBV6-3; J: TRBJ2-3; D: TRBD2
CDR3: CSAREERQGTHEQYF; DNA: TGCAGTGCTAGAGAAGAGAGACAGGGAACCCACGAGCAGTACTTC; size: few; V: TRBV20-1; J: TRBJ2-7; D: TRBD1
CDR3: CAISLGTGASWGSNQPQHF; DNA: TGTGCCATCAGTTTAGGCACCGGGGCCAGTTGGGGGTCTAATCAGCCCCAGCATTTT; size: NA; V: TRBV2; J: TRBJ1-5; D: NA
CDR3: CSILGGGTEAFF; DNA: TGCAGCATATTAGGGGGGGGGACTGAAGCTTTCTTT; size: NA; V: TRBV29-1; J: TRBJ1-1; D: NA
CDR3: CATGGTGAYNEQFF; DNA: TGTGCCACCGGCGGGACAGGGGCCTACAATGAGCAGTTCTTC; size: few; V: TRBV24-1; J: TRBJ2-1; D: TRBD1
CDR3: CASSLATIGDTEAFF; DNA: TGTGCCAGCAGCTTAGCTACTATCGGGGACACTGAAGCTTTCTTT; size: few; V: TRBV7-2; J: TRBJ1-1; D: NA
CDR3: CATGPGWGMNTEAFF; DNA: TGCGCCACGGGGCCGGGTTGGGGAATGAACACTGAAGCTTTCTTT; size: many; V: TRBV10-2; J: TRBJ1-1; D: NA
CDR3: CASSPLSRNTEAFF; DNA: TGCGCCAGCAGCCCACTCTCAAGGAACACTGAAGCTTTCTTT; size: few; V: TRBV5-1; J: TRBJ1-1; D: NA
CDR3: CASSPTENTEAFF; DNA: TGTGCCAGCTCACCTACCGAGAACACTGAAGCTTTCTTT; size: NA; V: TRBV18; J: TRBJ1-1; D: NA
CDR3: CASRWGTDSYEQYF; DNA: TGCGCCAGCAGGTGGGGGACGGACTCCTACGAGCAGTACTTC; size: NA; V: TRBV5-1; J: TRBJ2-7; D: NA
CDR3: CASSVGRSSYNSPLHF; DNA: TGCGCCAGCAGCGTTGGTAGGAGTAGTTACAATTCACCCCTCCACTTT; size: few; V: TRBV5-1; J: TRBJ1-6; D: NA
CDR3: CSARDTLAGYSYEQYF; DNA: TGCAGTGCTAGAGATACGCTAGCGGGATACTCCTACGAGCAGTACTTC; size: NA; V: TRBV20-1; J: TRBJ2-7; D: TRBD2
CDR3: CASSRDSAETQYF; DNA: TGTGCCAGCAGCAGGGACTCGGCGGAGACCCAGTACTTC; size: NA; V: TRBV5-5; J: TRBJ2-5; D: NA
CDR3: CASSMNGGFEAFF; DNA: TGTGCCAGTAGTATGAACGGGGGCTTTGAAGCTTTCTTT; size: NA; V: TRBV19; J: TRBJ1-1; D: NA
CDR3: CSAPLALSTYEQYF; DNA: TGCAGTGCTCCGCTCGCCCTTTCTACCTACGAGCAGTACTTC; size: NA; V: TRBV20-1; J: TRBJ2-7; D: NA
CDR3: CASSQDWGLQETQYF; DNA: TGTGCCAGCAGCCAAGATTGGGGACTTCAAGAGACCCAGTACTTC; size: NA; V: TRBV3-1; J: TRBJ2-5; D: NA
CDR3: CASSVVDGNSPLHF; DNA: TGTGCCAGCAGCGTAGTCGACGGGAATTCACCCCTCCACTTT; size: few; V: TRBV9; J: TRBJ1-6; D: NA
CDR3: CASSKGWGGGSQETQYF; DNA: TGTGCCAGCAGTAAAGGGTGGGGCGGGGGTTCCCAAGAGACCCAGTACTTC; size: NA; V: TRBV12-3/TRBV12-4; J: TRBJ2-5; D: TRBD2
CDR3: CSARGQGNTIYF; DNA: TGCAGTGCTAGAGGGCAAGGAAACACCATATATTTT; size: few; V: TRBV20-1; J: TRBJ1-3; D: NA
CDR3: CASSLDRAHAYEQYF; DNA: TGCGCCAGCAGCTTGGACAGGGCCCACGCCTACGAGCAGTACTTC; size: many; V: TRBV5-1; J: TRBJ2-7; D: NA